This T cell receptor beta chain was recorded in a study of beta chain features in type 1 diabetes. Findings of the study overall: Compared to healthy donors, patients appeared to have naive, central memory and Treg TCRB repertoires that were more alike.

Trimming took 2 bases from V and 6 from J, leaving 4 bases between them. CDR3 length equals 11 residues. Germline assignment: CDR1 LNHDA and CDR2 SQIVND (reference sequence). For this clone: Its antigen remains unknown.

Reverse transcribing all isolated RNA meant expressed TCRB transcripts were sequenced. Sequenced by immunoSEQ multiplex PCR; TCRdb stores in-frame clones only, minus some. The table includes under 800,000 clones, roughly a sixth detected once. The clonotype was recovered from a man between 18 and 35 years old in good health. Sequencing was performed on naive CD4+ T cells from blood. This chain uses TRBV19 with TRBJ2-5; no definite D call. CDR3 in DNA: TGTGCCAGTAGTATAAGACAGACCCAGTACTTC. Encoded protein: CASSIRQTQYF.